These T cell receptor beta chains were read from a single sample in a study of cytomegalovirus exposure and HLA in healthy donors. Using immunoSEQ multiplex PCR, the repertoire was profiled, and TCRdb retains in-frame clones only, with some absent. The sample holds 150,000 to 200,000 clones, over 75% seen once. The sequenced sample consisted of PBMCs. Source of these receptors: a woman aged 50 to 65 in good health and CMV-seronegative. The CDR3 runs from the conserved cysteine through the conserved F or W. Each record gives: CDR3 DNA, CDR3 protein, J gene, clone size, V gene, D gene. D genes are given only for firm matches. The size of a clone is reported for some rows only, either as once, few or many, or as a class for expanded clones.

DNA: TGTGCCAGCAGCCAGGACGGGACAGGGAATGAAAAACTGTTTTTT
CDR3: CASSQDGTGNEKLFF
J: TRBJ1-4
size: -
V: TRBV4-2
D: TRBD1

DNA: TGCGCCAGCACGGGTGGGACTAGCGGCACAGATACGCAGTATTTT
CDR3: CASTGGTSGTDTQYF
J: TRBJ2-3
size: -
V: TRBV10-2
D: TRBD2

DNA: TGTGCCAGTAGTCAGGGATTAGGCTCCTACGAGCAGTACTTC
CDR3: CASSQGLGSYEQYF
J: TRBJ2-7
size: -
V: TRBV19
D: -

DNA: TGTGCCAGCAGCTTGTATGGTACTTCCTACGAGCAGTACTTC
CDR3: CASSLYGTSYEQYF
J: TRBJ2-7
size: -
V: TRBV5-4
D: -

DNA: TGTGCCAGCTCACCAATATCCGAGGCCGCCTCCTACGAGCAGTACTTC
CDR3: CASSPISEAASYEQYF
J: TRBJ2-7
size: -
V: TRBV18
D: -

DNA: TGTGCCAGCAGCGGACAACAGGGGGCATGGAACACCGGGGAGCTGTTTTTT
CDR3: CASSGQQGAWNTGELFF
J: TRBJ2-2
size: once
V: TRBV9
D: TRBD1

DNA: TGTGCCAGCTCACCACCCGGAGGCACCTACGAGCAGTACTTC
CDR3: CASSPPGGTYEQYF
J: TRBJ2-7
size: -
V: TRBV18
D: -

DNA: TGCGCCAGCAGCCAAGAGAAGATAACCGGGACTAGACAAGAGACCCAGTACTTC
CDR3: CASSQEKITGTRQETQYF
J: TRBJ2-5
size: -
V: TRBV4-1
D: TRBD2

DNA: TGTGCCAGCAGTTACTCGGGCGACAATCAGCCCCAGCATTTT
CDR3: CASSYSGDNQPQHF
J: TRBJ1-5
size: -
V: TRBV6-6
D: -

DNA: TGCGCCAGCAGCTCTAGCGGGAGGGCCAACACCGGGGAGCTGTTTTTT
CDR3: CASSSSGRANTGELFF
J: TRBJ2-2
size: -
V: TRBV5-1
D: TRBD2

DNA: TGTGCCAGCAGCCAAAGTTGGACTAGCGACTACGAGCAGTACTTC
CDR3: CASSQSWTSDYEQYF
J: TRBJ2-7
size: -
V: TRBV16
D: TRBD2

DNA: TGCGCCAGCAGCTTGGCTGGCACAGATACGCAGTATTTT
CDR3: CASSLAGTDTQYF
J: TRBJ2-3
size: -
V: TRBV5-1
D: -

DNA: TGCGCCAGCAGCCAAGATAGCGGGAGCACCTACGAGCAGTACTTC
CDR3: CASSQDSGSTYEQYF
J: TRBJ2-7
size: -
V: TRBV4-1
D: TRBD2

DNA: TGCGCCAGCAGTGAAACGGACGGCGGGGAGCAGTACTTC
CDR3: CASSETDGGEQYF
J: TRBJ2-5
size: -
V: TRBV10-1
D: -